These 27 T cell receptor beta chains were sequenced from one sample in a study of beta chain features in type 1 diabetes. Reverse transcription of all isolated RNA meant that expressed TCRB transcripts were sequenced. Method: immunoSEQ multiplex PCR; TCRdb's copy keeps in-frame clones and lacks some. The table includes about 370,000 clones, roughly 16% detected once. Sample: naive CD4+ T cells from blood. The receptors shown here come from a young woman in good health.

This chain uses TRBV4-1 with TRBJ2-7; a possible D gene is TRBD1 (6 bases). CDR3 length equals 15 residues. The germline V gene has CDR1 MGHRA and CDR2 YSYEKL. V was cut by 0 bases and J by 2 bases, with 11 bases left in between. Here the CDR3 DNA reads TGCGCCAGCAGCCAAGATCCAACAGGGACCTACGAGCAGTACTTC. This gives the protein CASSQDPTGTYEQYF.

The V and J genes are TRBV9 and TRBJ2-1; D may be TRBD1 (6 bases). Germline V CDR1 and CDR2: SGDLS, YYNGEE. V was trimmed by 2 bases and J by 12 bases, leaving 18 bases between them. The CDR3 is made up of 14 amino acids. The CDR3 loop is CASSVGQGSIGQFF. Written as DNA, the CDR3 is TGTGCCAGCAGCGTCGGGCAGGGGAGTATAGGGCAGTTCTTC.

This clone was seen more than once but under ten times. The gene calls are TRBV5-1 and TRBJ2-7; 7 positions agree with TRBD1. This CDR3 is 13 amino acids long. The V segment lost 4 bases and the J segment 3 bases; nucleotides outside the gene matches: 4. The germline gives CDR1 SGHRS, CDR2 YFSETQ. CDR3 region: CASSQTGDYEQYF. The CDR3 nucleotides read TGCGCCAGCAGCCAAACAGGGGACTACGAGCAGTACTTC. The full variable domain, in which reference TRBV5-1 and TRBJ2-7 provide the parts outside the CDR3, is KAGVTQTPRYLIKTRGQQVTLSCSPISGHRSVSWYQQTPGQGLQFLFEYFSETQRNKGNFPGRFSGRQFSNSRSEMNVSTLELGDSALYLCASSQTGDYEQYFGPGTRLTVT.

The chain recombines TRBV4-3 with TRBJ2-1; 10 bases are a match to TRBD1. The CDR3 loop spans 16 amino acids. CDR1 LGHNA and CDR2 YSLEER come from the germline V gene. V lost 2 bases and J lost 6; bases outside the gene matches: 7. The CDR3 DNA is TGCGCCAGCAGCCAACCCGGGACAGGGGAGTCCAATGAGCAGTTCTTC. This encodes CASSQPGTGESNEQFF.

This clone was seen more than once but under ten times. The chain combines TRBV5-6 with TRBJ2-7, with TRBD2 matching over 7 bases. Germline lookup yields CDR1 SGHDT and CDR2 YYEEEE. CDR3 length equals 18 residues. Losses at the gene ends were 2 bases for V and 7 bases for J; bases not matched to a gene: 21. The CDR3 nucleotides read TGTGCCAGCAGCTTCAGGTTCGGACCTAGCGGAGGCCTGGGAGAGCAGTACTTC. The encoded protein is CASSFRFGPSGGLGEQYF.

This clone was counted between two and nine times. The CDR3 reads CASSDRAKAGANVLTF. DNA of the CDR3: TGTGCCAGCAGTGACAGGGCGAAAGCTGGGGCCAACGTCCTGACTTTC. The chain recombines TRBV2 with TRBJ2-6; maybe TRBD1 (5 bases). The ends were cut back, 3 bases at V and 2 bases at J, with 11 bases in the middle. Germline V gives CDR1 SNHLY, CDR2 FYNNEI. The CDR3 loop spans 16 amino acids.

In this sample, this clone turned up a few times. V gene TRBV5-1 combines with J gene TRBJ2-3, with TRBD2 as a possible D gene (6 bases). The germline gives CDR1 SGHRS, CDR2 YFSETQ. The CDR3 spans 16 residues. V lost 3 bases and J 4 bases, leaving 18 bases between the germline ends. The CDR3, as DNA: TGCGCCAGCAGCTCTACCCCGAGGAGGGACCCAGATACGCAGTATTTT. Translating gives CASSSTPRRDPDTQYF.

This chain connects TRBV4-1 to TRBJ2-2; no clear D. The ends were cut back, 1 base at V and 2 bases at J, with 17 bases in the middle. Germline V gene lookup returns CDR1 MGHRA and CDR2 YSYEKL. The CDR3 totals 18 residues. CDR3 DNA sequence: TGCGCCAGCAGCCAAGGGGTTTCGGCAGGCATCAACACCGGGGAGCTGTTTTTT. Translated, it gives CASSQGVSAGINTGELFF.

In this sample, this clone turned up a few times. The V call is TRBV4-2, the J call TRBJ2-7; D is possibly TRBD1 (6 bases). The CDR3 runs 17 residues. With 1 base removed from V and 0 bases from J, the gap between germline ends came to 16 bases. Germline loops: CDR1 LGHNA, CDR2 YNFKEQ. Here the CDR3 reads CASSQGLSQGISYEQYF. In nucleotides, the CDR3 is TGTGCCAGCAGCCAAGGGTTGTCCCAGGGGATCTCCTACGAGCAGTACTTC.

CDR3 coding DNA: TGTGCCAGCTCACCAGAGAGAGAGACCCAGTACTTC. This sequence encodes CASSPERETQYF. V gene TRBV18 combines with J gene TRBJ2-5; D is unclear. Germline-derived CDR1 and CDR2 are KGHSH and LQKENI. This CDR3 comprises 12 residues. Trimming cost V 2 bases and J 4 bases, with 5 bases left between them.

The CDR3 region has the DNA TGCAGCGTTGTTTTCGGGAGCACAGATACGCAGTATTTT. Translated, it gives CSVVFGSTDTQYF. This chain connects TRBV29-1 to TRBJ2-3; D is uncertain. Per the germline V gene, CDR1 is SQVTM and CDR2 is ANQGSEA. This CDR3 has 13 amino acids. Deletions cut 4 bases from V and 0 bases from J, with 8 bases between.

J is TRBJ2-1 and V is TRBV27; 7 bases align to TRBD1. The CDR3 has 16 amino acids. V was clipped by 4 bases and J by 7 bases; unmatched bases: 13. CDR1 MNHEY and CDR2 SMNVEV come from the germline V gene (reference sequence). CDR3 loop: CASSSRQGSRMNEQFF. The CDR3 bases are TGTGCCAGCAGTTCACGACAGGGCTCTAGGATGAATGAGCAGTTCTTC.

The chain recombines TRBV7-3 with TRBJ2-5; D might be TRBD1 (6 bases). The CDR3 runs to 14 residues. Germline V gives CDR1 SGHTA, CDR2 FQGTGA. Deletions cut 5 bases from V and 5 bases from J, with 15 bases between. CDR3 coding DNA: TGTGCCAGCAGCACAACAGGGAGATTGGAGACCCAGTACTTC. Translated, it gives CASSTTGRLETQYF. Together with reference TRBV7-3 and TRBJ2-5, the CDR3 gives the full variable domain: GAGVSQTPSNKVTEKGKYVELRCDPISGHTALYWYRQSLGQGPEFLIYFQGTGAADDSGLPNDRFFAVRPEGSVSTLKIQRTERGDSAVYLCASSTTGRLETQYFGPGTRLLVL.

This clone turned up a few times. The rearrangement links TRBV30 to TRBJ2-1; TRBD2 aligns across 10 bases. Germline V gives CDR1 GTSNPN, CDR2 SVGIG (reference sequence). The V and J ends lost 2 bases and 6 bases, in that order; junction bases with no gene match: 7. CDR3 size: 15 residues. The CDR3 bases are TGTGCCTGGAGTTGGACTAGCGGTAACCTCAATGAGCAGTTCTTC. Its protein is CAWSWTSGNLNEQFF.

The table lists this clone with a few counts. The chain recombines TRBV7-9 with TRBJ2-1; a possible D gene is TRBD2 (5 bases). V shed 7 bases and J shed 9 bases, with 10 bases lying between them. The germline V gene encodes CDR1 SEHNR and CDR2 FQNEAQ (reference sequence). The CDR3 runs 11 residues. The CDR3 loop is CASNHEGEQFF. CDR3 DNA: TGTGCCAGCAATCACGAGGGTGAGCAGTTCTTC.

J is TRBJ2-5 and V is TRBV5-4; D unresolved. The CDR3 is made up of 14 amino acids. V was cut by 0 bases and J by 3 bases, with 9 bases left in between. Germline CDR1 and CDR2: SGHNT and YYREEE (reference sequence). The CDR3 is CASSLVGSEETQYF. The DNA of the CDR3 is TGTGCCAGCAGCTTGGTTGGCTCAGAAGAGACCCAGTACTTC.

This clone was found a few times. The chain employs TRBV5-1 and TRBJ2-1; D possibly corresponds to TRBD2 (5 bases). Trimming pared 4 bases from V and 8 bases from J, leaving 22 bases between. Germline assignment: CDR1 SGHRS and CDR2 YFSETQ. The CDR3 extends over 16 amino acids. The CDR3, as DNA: TGCGCCAGCAGCGCCGCCATTACTAGTCGGGTCGATGAGCAGTTCTTC. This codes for CASSAAITSRVDEQFF.

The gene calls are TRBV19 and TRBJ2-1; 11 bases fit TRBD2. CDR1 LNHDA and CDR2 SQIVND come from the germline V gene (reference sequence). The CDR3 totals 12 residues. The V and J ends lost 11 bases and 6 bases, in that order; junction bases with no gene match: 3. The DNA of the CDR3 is TGTGCCCTAACTAGCGGGAGCAATGAGCAGTTCTTC. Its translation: CALTSGSNEQFF. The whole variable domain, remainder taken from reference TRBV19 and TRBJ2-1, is DGGITQSPKYLFRKEGQNVTLSCEQNLNHDAMYWYRQDPGQGLRLIYYSQIVNDFQKGDIAEGYSVSREKKESFPLTVTSAQKNPTAFYLCALTSGSNEQFFGPGTRLTVL.

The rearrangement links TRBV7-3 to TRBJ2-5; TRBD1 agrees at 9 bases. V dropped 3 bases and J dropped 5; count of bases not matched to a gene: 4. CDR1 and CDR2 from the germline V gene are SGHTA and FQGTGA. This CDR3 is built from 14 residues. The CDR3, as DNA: TGTGCCAGCAGCTTGGCCGGGACAGGGGAGACCCAGTACTTC. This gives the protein CASSLAGTGETQYF.

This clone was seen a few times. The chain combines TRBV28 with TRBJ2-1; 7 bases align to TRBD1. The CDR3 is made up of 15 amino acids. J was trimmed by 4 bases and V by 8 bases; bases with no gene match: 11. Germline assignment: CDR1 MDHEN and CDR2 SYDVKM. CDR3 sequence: CASWAIGTAYNEQFF. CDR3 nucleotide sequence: TGTGCCAGCTGGGCCATCGGGACAGCTTACAATGAGCAGTTCTTC.

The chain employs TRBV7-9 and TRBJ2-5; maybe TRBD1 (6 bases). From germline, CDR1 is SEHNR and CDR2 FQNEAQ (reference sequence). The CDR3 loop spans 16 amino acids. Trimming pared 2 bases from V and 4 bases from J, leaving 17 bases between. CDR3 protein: CASSLSRGWGPETQYF. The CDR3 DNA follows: TGTGCCAGCAGCTTAAGCAGGGGATGGGGTCCAGAGACCCAGTACTTC.

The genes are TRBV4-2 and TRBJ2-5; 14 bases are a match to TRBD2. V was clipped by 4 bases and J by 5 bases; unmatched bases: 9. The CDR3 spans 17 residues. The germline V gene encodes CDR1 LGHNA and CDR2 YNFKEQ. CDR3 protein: CASSRSGTSGSGETQYF. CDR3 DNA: TGTGCCAGCAGCCGAAGTGGGACTAGCGGGAGTGGGGAGACCCAGTACTTC.

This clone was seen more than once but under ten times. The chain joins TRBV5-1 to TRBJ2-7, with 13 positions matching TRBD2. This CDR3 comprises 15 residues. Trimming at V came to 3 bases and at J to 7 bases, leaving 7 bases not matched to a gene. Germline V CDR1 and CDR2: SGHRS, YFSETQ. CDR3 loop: CASSWSPTSGREQYF. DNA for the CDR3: TGCGCCAGCAGCTGGAGCCCGACTAGCGGGAGGGAGCAGTACTTC.

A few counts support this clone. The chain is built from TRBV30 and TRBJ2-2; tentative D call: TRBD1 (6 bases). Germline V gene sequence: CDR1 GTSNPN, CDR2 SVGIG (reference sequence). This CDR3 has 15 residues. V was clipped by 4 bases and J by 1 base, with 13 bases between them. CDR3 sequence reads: CAWIKNRVNTGELFF. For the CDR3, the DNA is TGTGCCTGGATTAAGAACAGGGTGAACACCGGGGAGCTGTTTTTT.

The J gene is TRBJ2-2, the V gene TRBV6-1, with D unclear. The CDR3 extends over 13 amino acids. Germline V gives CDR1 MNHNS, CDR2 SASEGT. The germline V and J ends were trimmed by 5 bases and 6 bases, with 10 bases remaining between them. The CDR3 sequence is CASSPGSPGELFF. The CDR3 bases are TGTGCCAGCAGTCCAGGCTCTCCCGGGGAGCTGTTTTTT.

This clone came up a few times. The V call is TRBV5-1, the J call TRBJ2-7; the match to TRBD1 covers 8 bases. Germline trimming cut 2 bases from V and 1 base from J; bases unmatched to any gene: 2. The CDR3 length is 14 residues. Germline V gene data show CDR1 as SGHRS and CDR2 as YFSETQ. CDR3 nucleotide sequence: TGCGCCAGCAGCTTAAGGACAGGGTCCTACGAGCAGTACTTC. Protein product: CASSLRTGSYEQYF.

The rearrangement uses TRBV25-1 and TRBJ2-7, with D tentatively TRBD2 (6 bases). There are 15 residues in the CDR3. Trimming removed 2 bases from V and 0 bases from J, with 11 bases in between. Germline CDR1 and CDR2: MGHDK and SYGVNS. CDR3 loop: CASSEPGSLSYEQYF. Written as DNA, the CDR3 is TGTGCCAGCAGTGAACCCGGGAGCCTCTCCTACGAGCAGTACTTC.